The entry below gives a single T cell receptor beta chain sequence along with its context. What it binds is not known. The data were taken from a study of graft-versus-host responses after intestinal transplantation. Measured with immunoSEQ multiplex PCR; TCRdb has only the in-frame clones, and not every one. The data hold around 130,000 clones, with around nine tenths observed a single time. CDR3 length: 16 amino acids. Germline V gene sequence: CDR1 LGHNT, CDR2 FRNRAP. The V end lost 1 base, the J end lost 8 bases, and 18 bases lay between the germline ends. Whole-study findings and limits: Recipient marrow harbored GvH clones, some of which surfaced first in ileum or blood.

The sequences come from unstimulated CD4+ T cells sorted from spleen or lymph node cells, collected before intestinal transplant. This rearrangement joins TRBV12-5 to TRBJ1-5; D is possibly TRBD1 (5 bases). The clonotype originates from a human donor who received an intestinal transplant. The CDR3 DNA follows: TGTGCTAGTGGTTTGGGAACAGGAAGATTCGACGAGCCCCAGCATTTT. It yields the protein CASGLGTGRFDEPQHF.